The 27 T cell receptor beta chains below all came from one sample that was sequenced in a study of blood T cell repertoires in COVID-19. Clones were sequenced by immunoSEQ multiplex PCR, and TCRdb holds only the in-frame ones, with some missing. The top ten clones hold 0.87% of a sample with roughly 250,000 clones, under 85% of them seen once. The sample comprised peripheral blood. The receptor source for this set is a human donor with COVID-19, enrolled during active disease. The donor label of this sample is uncertain.

In regard to this clone: Germline and junction disagree at one end, which may indicate a read error. The rearrangement uses TRBV5-1 and TRBJ1-4, with D maybe TRBD1 (5 bases). The CDR3 extends over 13 amino acids. Germline V gene data show CDR1 as SGHRS and CDR2 as YFSETQ. The CDR3 reads CATRVGPKEKLFF. The CDR3 nucleotides are TGCGCCACCAGGGTCGGTCCTAAAGAAAAACTGTTTTTT.

In its sample, this clone was seen a few times. The genes are TRBV7-9 and TRBJ1-5; the match to TRBD1 covers 7 bases. From germline, CDR1 is SEHNR and CDR2 FQNEAQ (reference sequence). The V gene end was trimmed by 4 bases and the J gene end by 9 bases; junction bases not matched to a gene: 9. The CDR3 is 14 residues long. The CDR3 nucleotides are TGTGCCAGCAGCTACGCGGACAGGCAGGGGCCCCAGCATTTT. It yields the protein CASSYADRQGPQHF.

V gene TRBV7-9 combines with J gene TRBJ1-1, with D possibly TRBD1 on 5 matching bases. V gave up 5 bases and J gave up 4 bases, with 17 bases separating them. Germline CDR1 SEHNR, CDR2 FQNEAQ (reference sequence). The CDR3 consists of 15 residues. This CDR3 reads CASSAGGLQGTEAFF. The CDR3 DNA reads as TGTGCCAGCAGCGCTGGAGGGCTGCAGGGCACTGAAGCTTTCTTT.

This chain links TRBV2 with TRBJ2-7; D is possibly TRBD1 (6 bases). With 11 bases removed from V and 1 base from J, the gap between germline ends came to 9 bases. The V gene's germline CDR1 is SNHLY and CDR2 FYNNEI. This CDR3 comprises 11 residues. CDR3 nucleotides: TGTGCCGGAGGACAGTCCTACGAGCAGTACTTC. Its translation: CAGGQSYEQYF.

The chain couples TRBV7-3 to TRBJ2-5; TRBD1 matches at 12 bases. J gave up 4 bases and V 5 bases, and 5 bases lay outside the gene matches. Per the germline V gene, CDR1 is SGHTA and CDR2 is FQGTGA. The CDR3 extends over 15 amino acids. The CDR3 reads CASSTGTGGIETQYF. The CDR3 DNA follows: TGTGCCAGCAGCACGGGGACAGGGGGCATAGAGACCCAGTACTTC.

The chain links TRBV2 to TRBJ2-5; a possible D gene is TRBD1 (5 bases). CDR1 SNHLY and CDR2 FYNNEI come from the germline V gene. The CDR3 totals 15 residues. The V gene lost 7 bases and the J gene lost 2 bases, with 17 bases spanning the gap. The CDR3 DNA sequence: TGTGCCAGCAAGGAGCTCAGGACATCACAAGAGACCCAGTACTTC. Encoded protein: CASKELRTSQETQYF.

CDR3 region: CASTDSYNSPLHF. The CDR3 nucleotides read TGTGCCAGCACGGACAGTTATAATTCACCCCTCCACTTT. The chain uses TRBV11-2 and TRBJ1-6; D is possibly TRBD1 (6 bases). V shed 7 bases and J shed 4 bases, with 8 bases lying between them. The CDR3 spans 13 residues. The germline CDR1 and CDR2 sequences are SGHAT and FQNNGV.

The chain couples TRBV11-3 to TRBJ1-1; no firm D call. Germline V CDR1 and CDR2: SGHNT, YENEEA. CDR3 length: 14 residues. With 0 bases removed from V and 5 bases from J, the gap between germline ends came to 10 bases. CDR3 in DNA: TGTGCCAGCAGCTTAGACCCAGGTGGGACTGAAGCTTTCTTT. It specifies CASSLDPGGTEAFF. The variable domain in full, completed from reference TRBV11-3 and TRBJ1-1, reads EAGVVQSPRYKIIEKKQPVAFWCNPISGHNTLYWYLQNLGQGPELLIRYENEEAVDDSQLPKDRFSAERLKGVDSTLKIQPAELGDSAVYLCASSLDPGGTEAFFGQGTRLTVV.

The chain links TRBV7-3 to TRBJ2-5; the D gene is possibly TRBD2 (6 bases). Germline assignment: CDR1 SGHTA and CDR2 FQGTGA. This CDR3 has 14 residues. Trimming shortened V by 1 base and J by 2 bases, and 8 bases separated the two germline ends. The chain's CDR3 is CASSLRRGQETQYF. The CDR3 DNA sequence: TGTGCCAGCAGCTTAAGACGGGGGCAAGAGACCCAGTACTTC.

CDR3 coding DNA: TGTGCCAGCAGCCGTACCTACGAGCAGTACTTC. Translating gives CASSRTYEQYF. The chain uses TRBV5-6 and TRBJ2-7; no clear D. The CDR3 runs to 11 residues. V shed 4 bases and J shed 2 bases, with 4 bases lying between them. Germline CDR1 SGHDT, CDR2 YYEEEE.

The chain links TRBV4-1 to TRBJ2-3, with D possibly TRBD2 on 5 matching bases. The CDR3 sequence is 15 residues long. V lost 0 bases and J 1 base, leaving 8 bases between the germline ends. Germline values: CDR1 MGHRA, CDR2 YSYEKL. DNA of the CDR3: TGCGCCAGCAGCCAAGACGGGCGGGGCACAGATACGCAGTATTTT. This sequence encodes CASSQDGRGTDTQYF.

This chain links TRBV30 with TRBJ2-1, with 9 bases that match TRBD2. Germline assignment: CDR1 GTSNPN and CDR2 SVGIG (reference sequence). The CDR3 runs 16 residues. J was trimmed by 3 bases and V by 0 bases; bases with no gene match: 6. The CDR3 DNA follows: TGTGCCTGGAGTGTAAGGCTAGCGGGGATCTACAATGAGCAGTTCTTC. Translation gives CAWSVRLAGIYNEQFF.

This chain links TRBV19 with TRBJ1-5, with D perhaps matching TRBD1 (6 bases). Between the trimmed V and J ends, which lost 6 bases and 4 bases, there was a span of 16 bases. CDR1 and CDR2 (germline): LNHDA, SQIVND (reference sequence). The CDR3 has 15 amino acids. This chain's CDR3 is CASRIMGGGNQPQHF. CDR3 DNA: TGTGCCAGTAGGATAATGGGAGGGGGGAATCAGCCCCAGCATTTT.

CDR3 nucleotide sequence: TGCGCCAGCAGCTTGCCCCTTGGGACAGGGCAACAAGAGACCCAGTACTTC. This codes for CASSLPLGTGQQETQYF. The chain employs TRBV5-1 and TRBJ2-5, with 9 bases aligning to TRBD1. The trim removed 1 base at V and 2 bases at J, leaving 9 bases unmatched. From germline, CDR1 is SGHRS and CDR2 YFSETQ. CDR3 length equals 17 residues. The variable domain in full, completed from reference TRBV5-1 and TRBJ2-5, reads KAGVTQTPRYLIKTRGQQVTLSCSPISGHRSVSWYQQTPGQGLQFLFEYFSETQRNKGNFPGRFSGRQFSNSRSEMNVSTLELGDSALYLCASSLPLGTGQQETQYFGPGTRLLVL.

The chain employs TRBV19 and TRBJ1-5, with D maybe TRBD1 (6 bases). CDR3 length equals 16 residues. Germline CDR1 is LNHDA and CDR2 is SQIVND (reference sequence). The ends were cut back, 2 bases at V and 3 bases at J, with 14 bases in the middle. The CDR3 loop reads CASSIILGQINQPQHF. CDR3 DNA: TGTGCCAGTAGTATAATCTTAGGACAGATCAATCAGCCCCAGCATTTT.

The chain links TRBV19 to TRBJ2-3, with 7 positions matching TRBD2. The CDR3 is 14 amino acids. Trimming removed 3 bases from V and 4 bases from J; junction bases left unmatched: 4. Germline V gene sequence: CDR1 LNHDA, CDR2 SQIVND (reference sequence). The CDR3 reads CASSIGRLADTQYF. The CDR3 DNA reads TGTGCCAGTAGTATCGGGAGGCTGGCAGATACGCAGTATTTT. Together with reference TRBV19 and TRBJ2-3, the CDR3 gives the full variable domain: DGGITQSPKYLFRKEGQNVTLSCEQNLNHDAMYWYRQDPGQGLRLIYYSQIVNDFQKGDIAEGYSVSREKKESFPLTVTSAQKNPTAFYLCASSIGRLADTQYFGPGTRLTVL.

The rearrangement joins TRBV27 to TRBJ1-2; TRBD1 matches at 8 bases. V was pared by 4 bases and J by 4 bases, with 8 bases of the junction left unmatched. The CDR3 sequence is 15 residues long. CDR1 MNHEY and CDR2 SMNVEV come from the germline V gene (reference sequence). DNA for the CDR3: TGTGCCAGCAGTTCGTTACGGGGACAGGCCTATGGCTACACCTTC. It encodes CASSSLRGQAYGYTF.

The rearrangement links TRBV5-4 to TRBJ1-1, with a weak D call TRBD1 (5 bases). CDR3 length: 14 amino acids. Trimming stripped 4 bases from V and 6 bases from J, with 16 bases between. Per the germline V gene, CDR1 is SGHNT and CDR2 is YYREEE (reference sequence). This chain's CDR3 is CASSLGGARAEAFF. The CDR3 bases are TGTGCCAGCAGCCTGGGCGGGGCCCGGGCTGAAGCTTTCTTT.

The V and J genes are TRBV7-2 and TRBJ2-1; the D gene is possibly TRBD2 (5 bases). Trimming left V 2 bases short and J 13 bases short, with 9 bases between. CDR1 and CDR2 from the germline V gene are SGHTA and FQGNSA. The CDR3 has 11 amino acids. This chain's CDR3 is CASSLTGKQFF. CDR3 nucleotide sequence: TGTGCCAGCAGCTTAACGGGGAAACAGTTCTTC.

V is TRBV3-1 (or the pseudogene TRBV3-2) and J is TRBJ2-3; maybe TRBD1 (5 bases). Looked up from germline, CDR1 is LGHDT and CDR2 is YNNKEL (reference sequence). This CDR3 spans 14 amino acids. Between the trimmed V and J ends, which lost 1 base and 2 bases, there was a span of 7 bases. The CDR3 sequence is CASSQGQITDTQYF. The CDR3, as DNA: TGTGCCAGCAGCCAAGGACAGATCACAGATACGCAGTATTTT.

The V call is TRBV19, the J call TRBJ1-2; D is unclear. Trimming pared 3 bases from V and 0 bases from J, leaving 5 bases between. Per the germline V gene, CDR1 is LNHDA and CDR2 is SQIVND (reference sequence). This CDR3 has 13 amino acids. The CDR3 protein is CASSMPANYGYTF. DNA of the CDR3: TGTGCCAGTAGTATGCCAGCTAACTATGGCTACACCTTC.

This chain uses TRBV3-1 (or the pseudogene TRBV3-2) with TRBJ2-1; the match to TRBD1 covers 10 bases. After removal of 6 bases from V and 5 bases from J, the junction contained 7 bases not matched to a gene. This CDR3 is 15 amino acids long. The germline CDR1 and CDR2 sequences are LGHDT and YNNKEL (reference sequence). CDR3 DNA sequence: TGTGCCAGCAGACAGGGACAGGGGAGGCACAATGAGCAGTTCTTC. This gives the protein CASRQGQGRHNEQFF.

The genes are TRBV19 and TRBJ2-5, with D perhaps TRBD1 (6 bases). The CDR3 contains 15 residues. V lost 8 bases to trimming and J lost 2 bases, with 18 bases between them. Germline V gene data show CDR1 as LNHDA and CDR2 as SQIVND (reference sequence). The CDR3 region has the DNA TGTGCCAGTGGTGTCGGGACACTCGTACAAGAGACCCAGTACTTC. This gives the protein CASGVGTLVQETQYF.

The gene calls are TRBV28 and TRBJ2-5, with 7 bases identical to TRBD2. With 8 bases clipped from V and 5 bases from J, the junction kept 8 bases outside the gene matches. CDR1 is MDHEN and CDR2 is SYDVKM in the germline V gene. CDR3 length: 13 amino acids. Here the CDR3 DNA reads TGTGCCAGCCGGGGGAGGGGCAAGGAGACCCAGTACTTC. This gives the protein CASRGRGKETQYF.

This clone was seen just once. The chain is built from TRBV19 and TRBJ1-6; 7 nucleotides align to TRBD1. Germline-derived CDR1 and CDR2 are LNHDA and SQIVND (reference sequence). Germline trimming cut 9 bases from V and 9 bases from J; bases unmatched to any gene: 8. The CDR3 sequence is 13 residues long. In nucleotides, the CDR3 is TGTGCCAGCACCGACAGGGTTGGTTCACCCCTCCACTTT. Its protein product is CASTDRVGSPLHF. The variable domain in full, completed from reference TRBV19 and TRBJ1-6, reads DGGITQSPKYLFRKEGQNVTLSCEQNLNHDAMYWYRQDPGQGLRLIYYSQIVNDFQKGDIAEGYSVSREKKESFPLTVTSAQKNPTAFYLCASTDRVGSPLHFGNGTRLTVT.

The chain joins TRBV30 to TRBJ1-2, with D perhaps matching TRBD1 (6 bases). Trimming removed 3 bases at V and 0 bases at J, with 14 bases between. The CDR3 sequence is 15 residues long. CDR1 is GTSNPN, CDR2 SVGIG, per germline (reference sequence). The CDR3 sequence: CAWSPGQSTNYGYTF. CDR3 sequence (DNA): TGTGCCTGGAGCCCTGGACAGAGTACTAACTATGGCTACACCTTC.

There are a few counts of this clone. The rearrangement uses TRBV11-2 and TRBJ2-7; tentative D call: TRBD2 (7 bases). Germline CDR1 reads SGHAT; CDR2 reads FQNNGV. This CDR3 region has 14 residues. V lost 0 bases and J 4 bases, leaving 10 bases between the germline ends. The CDR3 DNA reads as TGTGCCAGCAGCTTAGAAGGGGGGGTATACGAGCAGTACTTC. Translated: CASSLEGGVYEQYF.